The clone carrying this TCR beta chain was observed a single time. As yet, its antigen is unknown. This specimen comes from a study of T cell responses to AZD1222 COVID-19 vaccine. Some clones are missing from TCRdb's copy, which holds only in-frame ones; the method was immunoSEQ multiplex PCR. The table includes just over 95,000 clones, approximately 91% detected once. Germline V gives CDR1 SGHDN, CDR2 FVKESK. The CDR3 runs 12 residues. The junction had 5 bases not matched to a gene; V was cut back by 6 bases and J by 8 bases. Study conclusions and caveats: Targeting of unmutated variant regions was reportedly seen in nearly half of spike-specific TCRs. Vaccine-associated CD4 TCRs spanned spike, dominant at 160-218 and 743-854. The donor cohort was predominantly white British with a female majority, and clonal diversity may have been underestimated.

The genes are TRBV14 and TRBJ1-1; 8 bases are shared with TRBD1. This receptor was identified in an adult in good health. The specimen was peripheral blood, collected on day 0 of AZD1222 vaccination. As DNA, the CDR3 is TGTGCCAGCAGTGGACAGGGACTAGAAGCTTTCTTT. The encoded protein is CASSGQGLEAFF.